These 30 T cell receptor beta chains share one sample of origin, sequenced in a study of T-cell reconstitution after alpha-beta-depleted transplantation in children. Unique molecular identifiers were incorporated during preparation of the TCRbeta library. TCRdb re-analysed the PCR reads in MiXCR, keeping a single row per CDR3 protein. The repertoire holds 480,000 or so distinct CDR3 sequences, with roughly a tenth as singletons. The specimen was PBMCs, collected before TCRalphabeta/CD19-depleted stem cell transplant. These receptor sequences come from a child aged 2 to 10 with inherited bone marrow failure, due to receive a stem cell transplant.

Many counts were recorded for this clonotype. This chain joins TRBV24-1 and TRBJ2-7, with 7 bases aligning to TRBD2. With 7 bases clipped from V and 3 bases from J, the junction kept 17 bases outside the gene matches. The CDR3 length is 17 residues. The germline gives CDR1 KGHDR, CDR2 SFDVKD. This chain's CDR3 is CATSKITQLAEFYEQYF. CDR3 in DNA: TGTGCCACCAGCAAGATCACTCAGCTAGCGGAGTTCTACGAGCAGTACTTC.

In the case of this clonotype: A much larger clone differs from this one at a single base, so this may be a read error. In DNA form, the CDR3 reads TGCAGTGCTAGGGGAAGCCCCCTGTCAGATAGGCAGTATTTT. Protein sequence: CSARGSPLSDRQYF. J is TRBJ2-3 and V is TRBV20-1; D not certain. The germline CDR1 and CDR2 sequences are DFQATT and SNEGSKA (reference sequence). The CDR3 covers 14 residues.

In the case of this clonotype: Possible read error: a much larger clone is one base away. Since the CDR3 does not end with the conserved phenylalanine or tryptophan, this likely comes from a read error. This chain links TRBV6-2 or TRBV6-3 with TRBJ2-7, with TRBD2 as a possible D gene (6 bases). The CDR3 has 14 amino acids. CDR1 MNHEY and CDR2 SVGEGT come from the germline V gene. Trimming removed 6 bases from V and 3 bases from J, with 15 bases in between. The CDR3 DNA reads TGTGCCAGCAGAGGGTTCCCCGGGAGCTACGAGCAGTACTCC. This sequence encodes CASRGFPGSYEQYS.

This clonotype was recorded many times. J is TRBJ1-1 and V is TRBV7-9; tentative D call: TRBD1 (6 bases). Germline CDR1 is SEHNR and CDR2 is FQNEAQ (reference sequence). V lost 5 bases, J lost 0 bases, and 16 bases lay in between. This CDR3 has 16 amino acids. The CDR3 nucleotides read TGTGCCAGCAGCCTCCTAATGGGACACCTGAACACTGAAGCTTTCTTT. It specifies CASSLLMGHLNTEAFF.

This clonotype has at least ten counts. The rearrangement uses TRBV7-2 and TRBJ2-5, with a tentative D call TRBD2 (7 bases). The V gene lost 4 bases and the J gene lost 5 bases, with 17 bases spanning the gap. The CDR3 runs 15 residues. Germline V gives CDR1 SGHTA, CDR2 FQGNSA. The CDR3 here is CASSSGGRMRETQYF. The CDR3 DNA is TGTGCCAGCAGCTCCGGGGGGCGCATGAGGGAGACCCAGTACTTC.

This clonotype was seen many times. CDR3 sequence: CASSLSSMNTEAFF. The CDR3 DNA is TGTGCCAGCAGCTTATCCAGCATGAACACTGAAGCTTTCTTT. The genes are TRBV11-2 and TRBJ1-1; D is uncertain. Germline loops: CDR1 SGHAT, CDR2 FQNNGV. The CDR3 spans 14 residues. Trimming left V 2 bases short and J 0 bases short, with 7 bases between.

This clonotype has at least ten counts. This chain joins TRBV15 and TRBJ2-7; 14 bases align to TRBD2. The CDR3 extends over 16 amino acids. Losses at the gene ends were 6 bases for V and 2 bases for J; bases not matched to a gene: 6. CDR1 and CDR2 from the germline V gene are LNHNV and YYDKDF (reference sequence). CDR3 in DNA: TGTGCCACCAGAGCCGGGACTAGCGGGAGACCCTACGAGCAGTACTTC. It translates to CATRAGTSGRPYEQYF.

In this sample, this clonotype turned up many times. V and J are TRBV20-1 and TRBJ2-6; a weak D match, TRBD1 (5 bases). CDR3 length equals 15 residues. The V gene's germline CDR1 is DFQATT and CDR2 SNEGSKA (reference sequence). V dropped 5 bases and J dropped 1 base, with 12 bases sitting between them. The CDR3 DNA follows: TGCAGTGCTGGGTTGACAGTTTCTGGGGCCAACGTCCTGACTTTC. This codes for CSAGLTVSGANVLTF.

The chain has TRBV11-2 and TRBJ1-1; tentatively, D is TRBD1 (5 bases). CDR3 length: 14 amino acids. V was cut by 7 bases and J by 2 bases, with 14 bases left in between. CDR1 SGHAT and CDR2 FQNNGV come from the germline V gene. The CDR3 region has the DNA TGTGCCAGCATTAAATATGGGGCTAACACTGAAGCTTTCTTT. It yields the protein CASIKYGANTEAFF.

In its sample, this clonotype was seen many times. This chain connects TRBV5-1 to TRBJ2-7; 11 nucleotides line up with TRBD2. V lost 0 bases, J lost 6 bases, and 5 bases stayed unmatched. The CDR3 contains 15 residues. CDR1 and CDR2 from the germline V gene are SGHRS and YFSETQ. The CDR3 DNA reads TGCGCCAGCAGCTTGGGGCTAGCGGGAGGTCTCGAGCAGTACTTC. Translating it yields CASSLGLAGGLEQYF.

The sample holds a few counts of this clonotype. The V and J genes are TRBV6-5 and TRBJ2-5, with D possibly being TRBD2 (6 bases). The CDR3 runs 15 residues. Looked up from germline, CDR1 is MNHEY and CDR2 is SVGAGI. Deletions cut 1 base from V and 5 bases from J, with 14 bases between. CDR3 protein: CASSYFGGEGETQYF. The CDR3 bases are TGTGCCAGCAGTTACTTCGGGGGAGAGGGGGAGACCCAGTACTTC.

This clonotype was detected only a few times. This chain's CDR3 is CASSYLPDASYEQYF. CDR3 nucleotide sequence: TGTGCCAGCAGCTACCTCCCCGATGCCTCCTACGAGCAGTACTTC. The gene calls are TRBV21-1 and TRBJ2-7; TRBD2, the table's D call, lacks a check against the DNA. TRBV21-1 is labeled a pseudogene. This CDR3 region has 15 residues.

This clonotype was seen repeatedly, ten times or more. The chain has TRBV11-2 and TRBJ2-1, with unresolved D. The CDR3 runs 19 residues. V shed 5 bases and J shed 0 bases, with 23 bases lying between them. Germline V gives CDR1 SGHAT, CDR2 FQNNGV. This chain's CDR3 is CASSVRALIGSHSYNEQFF. The CDR3 DNA sequence: TGTGCCAGCAGCGTAAGGGCCCTCATAGGCTCCCACTCCTACAATGAGCAGTTCTTC.

This clonotype was counted many times. The chain has TRBV12-3 or TRBV12-4 and TRBJ2-6; D gene uncertain. Trimming left V 1 base short and J 8 bases short, with 6 bases between. The CDR3 loop spans 13 amino acids. The DNA of the CDR3 is TGTGCCAGCAGTTTAGGTCCGACCAACGTCCTGACTTTC. It is translated as CASSLGPTNVLTF.

Ten or more counts support this clonotype. The chain is built from TRBV6-2 or TRBV6-3 and TRBJ2-1; the D call may be TRBD1 or TRBD2 (5 bases each). Germline V gene sequence: CDR1 MNHEY, CDR2 SVGEGT. Trimming removed 0 bases from V and 9 bases from J, with 12 bases in between. The CDR3 is 14 residues long. The CDR3 spells CASSYSMFGGEQFF. DNA of the CDR3: TGTGCCAGCAGTTACTCGATGTTTGGGGGTGAGCAGTTCTTC.

This clonotype came up many times. This sequence joins TRBV10-3 and TRBJ2-1; D remains unclear. CDR1 and CDR2 from the germline V gene are ENHRY and SYGVKD. This CDR3 spans 12 amino acids. Trimming pared 6 bases from V and 8 bases from J, leaving 11 bases between. Written as DNA, the CDR3 is TGTGCCATCAGGAATGACCCACATGAGCAGTTCTTC. It is translated as CAIRNDPHEQFF.

The V call is TRBV28, the J call TRBJ1-5; no firm D call. CDR3 length equals 11 residues. CDR1 MDHEN and CDR2 SYDVKM come from the germline V gene. Between the trimmed V and J ends, which lost 3 bases and 11 bases, there was a span of 8 bases. CDR3 in DNA: TGTGCCAGCAGTTTTGGGTCCACCCAGCATTTT. Amino acids: CASSFGSTQHF.

Ten or more counts support this clonotype. This rearrangement joins TRBV7-2 to TRBJ1-1; TRBD1 is a possible D gene (5 bases). Per germline, CDR1 SGHTA and CDR2 FQGNSA. V lost 5 bases and J 4 bases, leaving 17 bases between the germline ends. The CDR3 extends over 15 amino acids. The CDR3 protein is CASSDLGGSGTEAFF. CDR3 sequence (DNA): TGTGCCAGCAGCGACCTGGGGGGGAGTGGCACTGAAGCTTTCTTT.

This sequence joins TRBV6-2 or TRBV6-3 and TRBJ2-3, with TRBD1 as a possible D gene (5 bases). This CDR3 is built from 13 residues. Germline lookup yields CDR1 MNHEY and CDR2 SVGEGT. Trimming removed 2 bases at V and 6 bases at J, with 9 bases between. Here the CDR3 reads CASSYGAEDTQYF. CDR3 DNA: TGTGCCAGCAGTTACGGGGCAGAGGATACGCAGTATTTT.

This clonotype was counted many times. The chain carries TRBV7-7 and TRBJ2-1, with 7 bases aligning to TRBD2. There are 18 residues in the CDR3. Trimming cost V 5 bases and J 1 base; bases outside gene matches: 14. Germline CDR1 and CDR2: SSHAT and FNYEAQ (reference sequence). In DNA, the CDR3 is TGTGCCAGCAGCACACTAGCGACGCAACCTCCTTCCTACAATGAGCAGTTCTTC. It codes for CASSTLATQPPSYNEQFF.

There are many counts of this clonotype. The chain recombines TRBV27 with TRBJ2-7; no firm D call. Between the trimmed V and J ends, which lost 4 bases and 4 bases, there was a span of 11 bases. Germline V CDR1 and CDR2: MNHEY, SMNVEV (reference sequence). The length of the CDR3 is 13 residues. The CDR3, as DNA: TGTGCCAGCAGTTCTCGGGCCGGGTACGAGCAGTACTTC. Translation gives CASSSRAGYEQYF.

This clonotype was observed at least ten times. The CDR3 loop reads CASSPRAGEVGELFF. CDR3 bases: TGCGCCAGCAGCCCCCGGGCGGGAGAAGTCGGGGAGCTGTTTTTT. The chain combines TRBV4-3 with TRBJ2-2, with 7 positions matching TRBD2. CDR3 length equals 15 residues. Germline assignment: CDR1 LGHNA and CDR2 YSLEER. The V gene end was trimmed by 4 bases and the J gene end by 7 bases; junction bases not matched to a gene: 9.

This chain connects TRBV27 to TRBJ2-6; D not resolved. CDR3 length: 18 amino acids. V dropped 6 bases and J dropped 3 bases, with 21 bases sitting between them. The germline gives CDR1 MNHEY, CDR2 SMNVEV (reference sequence). The CDR3 bases are TGTGCCAGCAGCCACCCGGTGGCACCTAATGGTGGGGCCAACGTCCTGACTTTC. Translating gives CASSHPVAPNGGANVLTF. The full variable domain, in which reference TRBV27 and TRBJ2-6 provide the parts outside the CDR3, is EAQVTQNPRYLITVTGKKLTVTCSQNMNHEYMSWYRQDPGLGLRQIYYSMNVEVTDKGDVPEGYKVSRKEKRNFPLILESPSPNQTSLYFCASSHPVAPNGGANVLTFGAGSRLTVL.

This clonotype was seen ten or more times. The chain combines TRBV6-2 or TRBV6-3 with TRBJ1-3; D gene uncertain. The V gene's germline CDR1 is MNHEY and CDR2 SVGEGT. This CDR3 has 17 residues. Trimming cost V 6 bases and J 0 bases, with 18 bases left between them. The CDR3 is CASRLYSGRFSGNTIYF. CDR3 bases: TGTGCCAGCAGACTATACTCAGGACGGTTCTCTGGAAACACCATATATTTT.

This clonotype has a count of ten or more. V usage is TRBV5-6 and J usage is TRBJ1-4; 8 nucleotides agree with TRBD1. Germline values: CDR1 SGHDT, CDR2 YYEEEE. The CDR3 covers 14 residues. V trimming: 5 bases; J trimming: 8 bases; junction bases outside the gene matches: 8. The chain's CDR3 is CASSPDRVEEKLFF. The CDR3, as DNA: TGTGCCAGCAGTCCGGACAGGGTTGAGGAAAAACTGTTTTTT.

The rearrangement joins TRBV20-1 to TRBJ2-1; 9 bases are a match to TRBD2. Germline assignment: CDR1 DFQATT and CDR2 SNEGSKA (reference sequence). Trimming cost V 5 bases and J 2 bases; bases outside gene matches: 10. This CDR3 comprises 16 residues. In DNA form, the CDR3 reads TGCAGTGCTCTCAACCATAGCGGGAGTACCTACAATGAGCAGTTCTTC. It is translated as CSALNHSGSTYNEQFF.

This clonotype came up many times. This chain uses TRBV2 with TRBJ2-7, with D unclear. Per the germline V gene, CDR1 is SNHLY and CDR2 is FYNNEI. V was shortened by 4 bases and J by 3 bases, with 13 bases between the two germline ends. CDR3 length: 14 residues. CDR3 loop: CASSVLSTVYEQYF. DNA of the CDR3: TGTGCCAGCAGTGTCTTATCAACAGTCTACGAGCAGTACTTC.

This clonotype has a count of ten or more. The chain combines TRBV28 with TRBJ1-5; 7 nucleotides agree with TRBD1. This CDR3 is 13 amino acids long. V shed 4 bases, J shed 8 bases, and the junction held 5 bases outside the gene matches. Per the germline V gene, CDR1 is MDHEN and CDR2 is SYDVKM. The CDR3 bases are TGTGCCAGCAGTTCAGGGGGATGGGAGCCCCAGCATTTT. This gives the protein CASSSGGWEPQHF.

Turning to this clonotype: A read error likely explains this, since a far larger clone differs by one base. V and J are TRBV5-1 and TRBJ2-7, with 8 bases fitting TRBD2. The germline gives CDR1 SGHRS, CDR2 YFSETQ. This CDR3 has 13 amino acids. CDR3 sequence: CASSSGLAYEHYF. The CDR3 bases are TGCGCCAGCAGCTCCGGACTAGCTTACGAGCATTACTTC.

Of note for this clonotype: A read error may explain this, as a much larger clone is one base away. V usage is TRBV4-1 and J usage is TRBJ2-3; no definite D call. There are 14 residues in the CDR3. V lost 2 bases, J lost 3 bases, and 9 bases lay in between. Germline V gives CDR1 MGHRA, CDR2 YSYEKL. CDR3 bases: TGCGCCAGCAGCCAACCCTTTCAGACAGATACGCAGTATTTT. Protein sequence: CASSQPFQTDTQYF.